This TCR beta chain came from a study of CD8 T cells in ankylosing spondylitis. This clonotype turned up a few times. Its cognate antigen is unknown. Study-wide results and caveats: The study identified a TCR beta motif of roughly eight highly homologous variants that appeared characteristic of ankylosing spondylitis blood. The authors reported significant enrichment of disease-linked clones in matched ankylosing spondylitis synovial fluid. Relatively rare in peripheral blood, disease-linked clones were also CD8+.

CDR1 and CDR2 (germline): MNHEY, SVGAGI. Trimming pared 4 bases from V and 4 bases from J, leaving 13 bases between. CDR3 length: 14 amino acids. It was by quantitative 5'-RACE with molecular barcodes that TCR beta libraries were made. A single record per CDR3 protein comes from TCRdb applying MiXCR to the 5' RACE reads. The table includes about 330,000 distinct CDR3 sequences, 8% detected once. The sequence came from a male donor with ankylosing spondylitis. V gene TRBV6-5 combines with J gene TRBJ1-1, with a tentative D call TRBD1 (5 bases). Sequenced: blood, either unsorted or a sorted T cell fraction (not recorded which). CDR3 amino acids: CASSSGLGGTEAFF. The CDR3 region has the DNA TGTGCCAGCAGTTCAGGCCTGGGGGGCACTGAAGCTTTCTTT.